The clone carrying this TCR beta chain was observed a few times. Its antigen remains unidentified. This sample is part of a study of immune evolution from preneoplasia to lung adenocarcinoma. Assay: immunoSEQ multiplex PCR; the TCRdb copy retains only in-frame clones and omits some. The data contain about 27,000 clones, 65% to 75% of them singletons. Histologic diagnosis was independently verified by two lung pathologists. After pathologic assessment, macro-dissection selected premalignant or tumor cells for extraction. Germline lookup yields CDR1 SNHLY and CDR2 FYNNEI. V shed 5 bases and J 8 bases; nucleotides not matched to a gene: 3. The CDR3 is made up of 12 amino acids. General study findings and limits: Normal lung had highest clonality; later lesions appeared denser, more diverse. From normal lung to invasive adenocarcinoma, top clone frequencies appeared to decrease.

The receptor was isolated from a person between 55 and 70 years old with invasive lung adenocarcinoma. Some clones in this sample may be carry-over from other donors' samples. The rearrangement uses TRBV2 and TRBJ1-2; the match to TRBD1 covers 9 bases. Sequenced material: FFPE invasive lung adenocarcinoma tissue. CDR3: CASSWTGDGYTF. Written as DNA, the CDR3 is TGTGCCAGCAGTTGGACAGGGGACGGCTACACCTTC.